A single sample gave rise to the 26 T cell receptor beta chains below, sequenced in a study of shared clonotypes between healthy human individuals. Cells designated naive CD8 were CD45RO-negative and were positively selected for CCR7, with terminally differentiated effector memory CD45RA+ cells excluded. Generated by immunoSEQ multiplex PCR, the TCRdb table keeps only in-frame clones and is missing some. This repertoire shows about 1.9 million clones, 85% to 95% found once; its top ten account for more than 1.5%. The sequenced sample consisted of naive CD8+ T cells from PBMCs. These receptors all come from a man aged 18 to 30 in good health. Some clones in this sample may be carry-over from other donors' samples.

A word on this clone: This sample also contains other DNA sequences that code for the same CDR3. The chain is built from TRBV5-1 and TRBJ2-7; no reliable D call. Deletions cut 0 bases from V and 0 bases from J, with 7 bases between. From germline, CDR1 is SGHRS and CDR2 YFSETQ. CDR3 length equals 14 residues. For the CDR3, the DNA is TGCGCCAGCAGCTTGGCGGGTAGCTCCTACGAGCAGTACTTC. It encodes CASSLAGSSYEQYF.

This chain joins TRBV28 and TRBJ2-1, with 7 bases that match TRBD1. Per germline, CDR1 MDHEN and CDR2 SYDVKM. V trimming: 2 bases; J trimming: 8 bases; junction bases outside the gene matches: 3. This CDR3 is built from 13 residues. The CDR3 bases are TGTGCCAGCAGTTTAAACGGACAGGATGAGCAGTTCTTC. Protein: CASSLNGQDEQFF.

The rearrangement joins TRBV10-1 to TRBJ1-1; TRBD1 is a possible D gene (6 bases). The CDR3 extends over 15 amino acids. V shed 3 bases and J shed 5 bases, with 16 bases lying between them. Germline values: CDR1 WNHNN, CDR2 SYGVQD (reference sequence). Here the CDR3 reads CASSDGAQGRTEAFF. The DNA of the CDR3 is TGCGCCAGCAGTGACGGTGCACAGGGTCGAACTGAAGCTTTCTTT.

Worth noting for this clone: This sample also contains other DNA sequences that code for the same CDR3. This chain joins TRBV27 and TRBJ2-7; TRBD1 or TRBD2 may be the D gene (5 bases each). Trimming removed 1 base at V and 5 bases at J, with 9 bases between. CDR1 is MNHEY, CDR2 SMNVEV, per germline (reference sequence). There are 13 residues in the CDR3. CDR3 loop: CASSLLGPHEQYF. Here the CDR3 DNA reads TGTGCCAGCAGTTTATTGGGACCTCACGAGCAGTACTTC.

The genes are TRBV5-6 and TRBJ1-2; TRBD1 aligns across 9 bases. Germline CDR1 reads SGHDT; CDR2 reads YYEEEE. The CDR3 is 15 amino acids. V lost 4 bases and J lost 5; bases outside the gene matches: 9. CDR3 in amino acids: CASSGPGQGGYGYTF. Here the CDR3 DNA reads TGTGCCAGCAGCGGACCGGGACAGGGTGGGTATGGCTACACCTTC.

The V and J genes are TRBV7-9 and TRBJ2-6; possibly TRBD2 for D (6 bases). CDR3 length equals 16 residues. The germline gives CDR1 SEHNR, CDR2 FQNEAQ (reference sequence). The V end lost 4 bases, the J end lost 3 bases, and 13 bases lay between the germline ends. The CDR3 here is CASSSPGGDGANVLTF. In nucleotides, the CDR3 is TGTGCCAGCAGCTCCCCCGGGGGAGATGGGGCCAACGTCCTGACTTTC.

This rearrangement joins TRBV28 to TRBJ1-1; D is ambiguous. The CDR3 is 11 residues long. The V and J ends lost 5 bases and 10 bases respectively, with 11 bases between them. In germline, CDR1 is MDHEN, CDR2 SYDVKM. This CDR3 is CASSDNAGAFF. DNA for the CDR3: TGTGCCAGCAGTGACAACGCTGGAGCTTTCTTT.

The V gene is TRBV5-4, the J gene TRBJ2-7; D is ambiguous. V was cut by 2 bases and J by 6 bases, with 15 bases left in between. CDR1 and CDR2 from the germline V gene are SGHNT and YYREEE (reference sequence). The CDR3 totals 14 residues. CDR3 region: CASSFLEVGFEQYF. The CDR3 DNA reads TGTGCCAGCAGCTTTCTGGAAGTTGGCTTCGAGCAGTACTTC.

The genes are TRBV7-3 and TRBJ2-1, with 10 bases matching TRBD1. After removal of 3 bases from V and 9 bases from J, the junction contained 11 bases not matched to a gene. CDR3 length: 16 residues. CDR1 and CDR2 from the germline V gene are SGHTA and FQGTGA. CDR3: CASSFPGQGERVEQFF. CDR3 bases: TGTGCCAGCAGCTTCCCCGGACAGGGGGAAAGAGTTGAGCAGTTCTTC.

The chain links TRBV28 to TRBJ2-1; 9 positions match TRBD1. The CDR3 runs 14 residues. J lost 7 bases, V lost 10 bases, and 11 bases had no gene match. The V gene's germline CDR1 is MDHEN and CDR2 SYDVKM. Here the CDR3 reads CATSRDRERNEQFF. In DNA form, the CDR3 reads TGTGCCACTTCCCGGGACAGGGAAAGGAATGAGCAGTTCTTC.

The J gene is TRBJ2-7, the V gene TRBV9, with a possible D match to TRBD1 (6 bases). CDR1 and CDR2 from the germline V gene are SGDLS and YYNGEE. Trimming removed 4 bases from V and 0 bases from J, with 11 bases in between. This CDR3 has 14 residues. This chain's CDR3 is CASSSGQRSYEQYF. As DNA, the CDR3 is TGTGCCAGCAGCTCCGGACAGCGCTCCTACGAGCAGTACTTC.

J is TRBJ2-7 and V is TRBV7-9, with TRBD2 matching 9 bases. This CDR3 contains 15 residues. Germline V gene lookup returns CDR1 SEHNR and CDR2 FQNEAQ (reference sequence). The ends lost 3 bases at V and 4 bases at J; junction bases unmatched: 7. In DNA form, the CDR3 reads TGTGCCAGCAGCTTCCTCCGCGGGGGGGGTTACGAGCAGTACTTC. Protein sequence: CASSFLRGGGYEQYF. Drawing the rest from reference TRBV7-9 and TRBJ2-7, the complete variable domain is DTGVSQNPRHKITKRGQNVTFRCDPISEHNRLYWYRQTLGQGPEFLTYFQNEAQLEKSRLLSDRFSAERPKGSFSTLEIQRTEQGDSAMYLCASSFLRGGGYEQYFGPGTRLTVT.

The chain carries TRBV6-5 and TRBJ1-2; 8 positions agree with TRBD1. From germline, CDR1 is MNHEY and CDR2 SVGAGI. CDR3 length: 16 residues. V trimming: 2 bases; J trimming: 5 bases; junction bases outside the gene matches: 10. The CDR3 bases are TGTGCCAGCAGTTACCTTATGCCGGGACAGGAATATGGCTACACCTTC. Protein: CASSYLMPGQEYGYTF.

This chain uses TRBV15 with TRBJ2-1; D is ambiguous. Germline loops: CDR1 LNHNV, CDR2 YYDKDF (reference sequence). CDR3 length equals 11 residues. V lost 4 bases to trimming and J lost 8 bases, with 6 bases between them. CDR3 sequence: CATSNRDEQFF. In nucleotides, the CDR3 is TGTGCCACCAGCAATAGGGATGAGCAGTTCTTC.

The V and J genes are TRBV28 and TRBJ2-5; TRBD1 might be the D (7 bases). This CDR3 contains 14 residues. Germline V lookup: CDR1 MDHEN, CDR2 SYDVKM. Trimming took off 7 bases at V and 5 bases at J, with 17 bases between the two ends. The CDR3: CASTGDSWLETQYF. In DNA, the CDR3 is TGTGCCAGCACGGGGGACAGTTGGTTGGAGACCCAGTACTTC.

Regarding this clone: Other DNA sequences in this specimen translate into the identical CDR3. J is TRBJ2-1 and V is TRBV7-9; 7 bases line up with TRBD2. Unmatched junction bases numbered 5, after V lost 2 bases and J lost 4 bases. Germline assignment: CDR1 SEHNR and CDR2 FQNEAQ (reference sequence). The CDR3 contains 15 residues. The CDR3 DNA reads TGTGCCAGCAGCTTAACCAGCGGGATTTACAATGAGCAGTTCTTC. Residues: CASSLTSGIYNEQFF.

This sequence joins TRBV29-1 and TRBJ1-2, with D hard to call. The CDR3 loop spans 11 amino acids. The germline V gene has CDR1 SQVTM and CDR2 ANQGSEA. V dropped 7 bases and J dropped 3 bases, with 9 bases sitting between them. The CDR3 nucleotides are TGCAGCGGGGGAGGATACTATGGCTACACCTTC. Protein sequence: CSGGGYYGYTF.

This clone has just one count. This chain links TRBV7-8 with TRBJ2-1, with 7 bases matching TRBD1. Germline V gene lookup returns CDR1 SGHVS and CDR2 FQNEAQ. V shed 4 bases, J shed 3 bases, and the junction held 0 bases outside the gene matches. CDR3 length: 13 residues. In nucleotides, the CDR3 is TGTGCCAGCAGCTGGGACAGCTACAATGAGCAGTTCTTC. Encoded protein: CASSWDSYNEQFF.

The chain has TRBV4-3 and TRBJ2-1, with D maybe TRBD2 (5 bases). The CDR3 spans 18 residues. Trimming pared 1 base from V and 2 bases from J, leaving 18 bases between. Germline CDR1 is LGHNA and CDR2 is YSLEER. In DNA, the CDR3 is TGCGCCAGCAGCCAAGCGGACGGATATACGGGGACCTACAATGAGCAGTTCTTC. Its translation is CASSQADGYTGTYNEQFF.

This clone turned up a few times. This chain links TRBV9 with TRBJ1-1, with D hard to call. Germline CDR1 and CDR2: SGDLS and YYNGEE. The CDR3 covers 14 residues. The V and J ends lost 0 bases and 8 bases respectively, with 14 bases between them. The CDR3 DNA sequence: TGTGCCAGCAGCGTAGAGGCAGAGCTCGCAGAAGCTTTCTTT. The encoded protein is CASSVEAELAEAFF.

The chain employs TRBV5-4 and TRBJ2-5, with 11 bases lining up with TRBD2. CDR3 size: 15 residues. CDR1 is SGHNT and CDR2 is YYREEE in the germline V gene (reference sequence). V dropped 4 bases and J dropped 5; count of bases not matched to a gene: 7. The CDR3 region has the DNA TGTGCCAGCAGCCCCACCACTAGCGGGAGTGAGACCCAGTACTTC. This translates into CASSPTTSGSETQYF.

This chain's CDR3 is CASSQGPGPSYEQYF. In DNA, the CDR3 is TGCGCCAGCAGCCAAGGGCCAGGGCCCTCCTACGAGCAGTACTTC. The J gene is TRBJ2-7, the V gene TRBV4-3, with a possible D match to TRBD1 (5 bases). V was cut by 1 base and J by 0 bases, with 10 bases left in between. This CDR3 has 15 residues. CDR1 and CDR2 (germline): LGHNA, YSLEER.

The chain recombines TRBV7-9 with TRBJ2-3; 11 bases are shared with TRBD1. From germline, CDR1 is SEHNR and CDR2 FQNEAQ (reference sequence). There are 16 residues in the CDR3. The V and J ends lost 5 bases and 6 bases, in that order; junction bases with no gene match: 10. CDR3 nucleotides: TGTGCCAGCAGCCCTGGACAGGGGGCTTTTGTTGATACGCAGTATTTT. This gives the protein CASSPGQGAFVDTQYF.

CDR3 DNA sequence: TGTGCCAGTAGTCCAGGGTTGGGGTGGCAAGAGACCCAGTACTTC. Translation: CASSPGLGWQETQYF. The chain has TRBV19 and TRBJ2-5, with D tentatively TRBD1 (5 bases). CDR1 LNHDA and CDR2 SQIVND come from the germline V gene (reference sequence). The CDR3 contains 15 residues. V was shortened by 5 bases and J by 2 bases, with 15 bases between the two germline ends.

This sequence joins TRBV28 and TRBJ2-7; possibly TRBD1 for D (6 bases). V was clipped by 4 bases and J by 1 base, with 14 bases between them. CDR1 is MDHEN, CDR2 SYDVKM, per germline. This CDR3 region has 15 residues. The chain's CDR3 is CASSSRQRGSYEQYF. CDR3 nucleotide sequence: TGTGCCAGCAGTTCCCGACAGAGGGGGTCCTACGAGCAGTACTTC.

This chain uses TRBV7-9 with TRBJ1-3, with a weak D call TRBD1 (5 bases). Looked up from germline, CDR1 is SEHNR and CDR2 is FQNEAQ (reference sequence). V was pared by 5 bases and J by 1 base, with 9 bases between. The CDR3 has 14 residues. The CDR3 region has the DNA TGTGCCAGCAGCCCGGGGCCTTCTGGAAACACCATATATTTT. Protein product: CASSPGPSGNTIYF.